The present entry profiles one T cell receptor beta chain with its context. Its antigen is currently unknown. The germline CDR1 and CDR2 sequences are MDHEN and SYDVKM. This CDR3 spans 18 amino acids. V shed 8 bases and J 0 bases; nucleotides not matched to a gene: 16. Sequencing was performed with immunoSEQ multiplex PCR; in TCRdb, only in-frame clones are kept and a portion is missing. The sample contains under 150,000 clones, around 88% of which appear only once. This record comes from a study of identifying expanded T cells in peripheral blood. Study-wide results and caveats: Roughly two-week clone count variance significantly increased as total template count grew.

The clonotype comes from a person between 18 and 70 years old in good health. Sample: blood. The V call is TRBV28, the J call TRBJ1-5; the match to TRBD1 covers 7 bases. The CDR3 DNA is TGTGCCAGCCACACACTTGGGACAGTATTTTATAGCAATCAGCCCCAGCATTTT. This translates into CASHTLGTVFYSNQPQHF.